These 31 T cell receptor beta chains originate from one sample sequenced in a study of blood T cells in healthy people across ages. The authors ran a second PCR of about 7 to 11 cycles using a sample-barcoded 5' primer and a J-beta primer mix. TCRdb analysed the 5' RACE reads with MiXCR anew, one entry per CDR3 protein. The repertoire consists of 730,000 or so distinct CDR3 sequences, with around two fifths occurring once and the leading ten covering around 30%. Sequencing was performed on blood. Receptors were obtained from a man older than 75 in good health.

There are a few counts of this clonotype. The chain combines TRBV7-2 with TRBJ1-2; a weak D match, TRBD1 (6 bases). This CDR3 is built from 15 residues. The V gene lost 2 bases and the J gene lost 5 bases, with 15 bases spanning the gap. The germline V gene has CDR1 SGHTA and CDR2 FQGNSA. Here the CDR3 DNA reads TGTGCCAGCAGCTTAAACAGGGCCCTCTATTATGGCTACACCTTC. Protein: CASSLNRALYYGYTF.

This clonotype has a handful of counts. V gene TRBV7-2 combines with J gene TRBJ2-5; D is tentatively TRBD1 or TRBD2 (5 bases each). V shed 1 base and J shed 3 bases, with 21 bases lying between them. Germline assignment: CDR1 SGHTA and CDR2 FQGNSA. The CDR3 sequence is 18 residues long. CDR3 coding DNA: TGTGCCAGCAGCTTAGAACGGCCGGGGACGCTTCTAGAAGAGACCCAGTACTTC. Residues: CASSLERPGTLLEETQYF.

The V and J genes are TRBV20-1 and TRBJ2-7, with a tentative D call TRBD2 (5 bases). This CDR3 spans 12 amino acids. Germline-derived CDR1 and CDR2 are DFQATT and SNEGSKA (reference sequence). Trimming stripped 7 bases from V and 3 bases from J, with 13 bases between. CDR3 nucleotides: TGCAGTGTGTCAGGACGGGACTACGAGCAGTACTTC. It translates to CSVSGRDYEQYF.

J is TRBJ2-6 and V is TRBV7-2; D might be TRBD1 (6 bases). Between the trimmed V and J ends, which lost 7 bases and 5 bases, there was a span of 15 bases. This CDR3 is 15 amino acids long. Per the germline V gene, CDR1 is SGHTA and CDR2 is FQGNSA. The CDR3 coding sequence is TGTGCCAGCACCCAAGGGGGTCTCTGGGCCAACGTCCTGACTTTC. Amino acid sequence: CASTQGGLWANVLTF.

J is TRBJ2-3 and V is TRBV30; 8 bases line up with TRBD2. Per germline, CDR1 GTSNPN and CDR2 SVGIG (reference sequence). The CDR3 is made up of 15 amino acids. Unmatched junction bases numbered 7, after V lost 4 bases and J lost 1 base. The CDR3 loop reads CAWMKLAGRTDTQYF. The DNA of the CDR3 is TGTGCCTGGATGAAGCTAGCGGGCCGCACAGATACGCAGTATTTT.

As to this clonotype: A read error may account for a junction end that differs from germline. The rearrangement joins TRBV3-1 to TRBJ2-4; D possibly corresponds to TRBD2 (6 bases). The CDR3 totals 16 residues. Germline lookup yields CDR1 LGHDT and CDR2 YNNKEL (reference sequence). CDR3 coding DNA: TGTGTCAGCAGCCAAGAACTAGCTCTGGCCAAAAACATTCAGTACTTC. It specifies CVSSQELALAKNIQYF.

V and J are TRBV7-2 and TRBJ1-2; D is uncertain. This CDR3 contains 15 residues. Germline V gene data show CDR1 as SGHTA and CDR2 as FQGNSA. The V gene lost 5 bases and the J gene lost 0 bases, with 13 bases spanning the gap. In DNA, the CDR3 is TGTGCCAGCAGCCAAATGACACTTGCTAACTATGGCTACACCTTC. This gives the protein CASSQMTLANYGYTF.

DNA for the CDR3: TGTGCCAGCAGAACACAGGTGTTAGAGACCCAGTACTTC. Amino acid sequence: CASRTQVLETQYF. This chain connects TRBV6-5 to TRBJ2-5; D perhaps matches TRBD1 (5 bases). V was trimmed by 6 bases and J by 4 bases, leaving 12 bases between them. The CDR3 is 13 residues long. Per the germline V gene, CDR1 is MNHEY and CDR2 is SVGAGI.

This chain links TRBV6-2 or TRBV6-3 with TRBJ2-5, with D possibly TRBD1 on 5 matching bases. This CDR3 has 14 amino acids. The V end lost 6 bases, the J end lost 2 bases, and 13 bases lay between the germline ends. CDR1 and CDR2 from the germline V gene are MNHEY and SVGEGT. CDR3 sequence: CASSGLTAQETQYF. The CDR3 bases are TGTGCCAGCAGCGGGCTGACAGCACAAGAGACCCAGTACTTC.

This clonotype was seen ten or more times. CDR3 sequence (DNA): TGTGCCAGCAGCGTAGCAAGCGGGAGTTACGAGCAGTACTTC. Translating it yields CASSVASGSYEQYF. The V gene is TRBV9, the J gene TRBJ2-7, with TRBD2 identical over 8 bases. CDR3 length equals 14 residues. Germline trimming cut 0 bases from V and 4 bases from J; bases unmatched to any gene: 3. CDR1 is SGDLS and CDR2 is YYNGEE in the germline V gene.

The chain employs TRBV11-2 and TRBJ2-1; D is ambiguous. The V end was cut by 3 bases, the J end by 5 bases, with 17 bases between. The length of the CDR3 is 16 residues. Germline CDR1 SGHAT, CDR2 FQNNGV. CDR3 coding DNA: TGTGCCAGCAGCTTTTTGACCCCAACACTCAACAATGAGCAGTTCTTC. Translation: CASSFLTPTLNNEQFF.

The chain has TRBV12-3 or TRBV12-4 and TRBJ2-4, with D possibly being TRBD1 (6 bases). The CDR3 totals 18 residues. Trimming stripped 4 bases from V and 1 base from J, with 20 bases between. The CDR3 sequence: CASSSGTPNADAKNIQYF. CDR3 in DNA: TGTGCCAGCAGTTCCGGGACACCGAATGCCGATGCCAAAAACATTCAGTACTTC.

V usage is TRBV14 and J usage is TRBJ1-1, with unresolved D. CDR3 length: 13 residues. V was pared by 0 bases and J by 3 bases, with 5 bases between. Per germline, CDR1 SGHDN and CDR2 FVKESK. The chain's CDR3 is CASSQDGYTEAFF. CDR3 DNA: TGTGCCAGCAGCCAAGACGGATACACTGAAGCTTTCTTT. Together with reference TRBV14 and TRBJ1-1, the CDR3 gives the full variable domain: EAGVTQFPSHSVIEKGQTVTLRCDPISGHDNLYWYRRVMGKEIKFLLHFVKESKQDESGMPNNRFLAERTGGTYSTLKVQPAELEDSGVYFCASSQDGYTEAFFGQGTRLTVV.

The rearrangement uses TRBV27 and TRBJ1-5; D remains ambiguous. The V end lost 3 bases, the J end lost 2 bases, and 11 bases lay between the germline ends. The CDR3 extends over 15 amino acids. CDR1 is MNHEY, CDR2 SMNVEV, per germline (reference sequence). The CDR3: CASSFGVKGNQPQHF. The DNA of the CDR3 is TGTGCCAGCAGTTTTGGGGTTAAGGGCAATCAGCCCCAGCATTTT.

This clonotype occurred a few times. The gene calls are TRBV4-3 and TRBJ2-1; 9 bases are a match to TRBD1. The J segment lost 3 bases and the V segment lost 4 bases, leaving 7 bases of the junction unmatched. The germline V gene has CDR1 LGHNA and CDR2 YSLEER. The CDR3 is made up of 16 amino acids. As DNA, the CDR3 is TGCGCCAGCAGCCCCACCGGGACAGGGAACTACAATGAGCAGTTCTTC. It translates to CASSPTGTGNYNEQFF.

The chain couples TRBV20-1 to TRBJ2-5, with 7 bases fitting TRBD2. This CDR3 is 12 amino acids long. Germline lookup yields CDR1 DFQATT and CDR2 SNEGSKA (reference sequence). Trimming cost V 6 bases and J 5 bases; bases outside gene matches: 6. This CDR3 is CSAAGVGETQYF. CDR3 sequence (DNA): TGCAGTGCCGCGGGGGTCGGGGAGACCCAGTACTTC.

This chain uses TRBV18 with TRBJ2-5; TRBD2 matches at 10 bases. The CDR3 is 16 amino acids. Germline CDR1 is KGHSH and CDR2 is LQKENI. With 3 bases clipped from V and 4 bases from J, the junction kept 8 bases outside the gene matches. The CDR3 bases are TGTGCCAGCTCACCCTCTCTAGCGGGAGTAGGAGAGACCCAGTACTTC. As protein: CASSPSLAGVGETQYF.

This clonotype was counted between two and nine times. The chain carries TRBV14 and TRBJ2-7; D is perhaps TRBD1 (6 bases). The CDR3 has 14 amino acids. Trimming stripped 5 bases from V and 4 bases from J, with 15 bases between. CDR1 is SGHDN, CDR2 FVKESK, per germline. This CDR3 reads CASSREQGFYEQYF. Written as DNA, the CDR3 is TGTGCCAGCAGCAGAGAACAGGGATTTTACGAGCAGTACTTC.

V and J are TRBV9 and TRBJ1-6; 9 bases line up with TRBD1. The V gene's germline CDR1 is SGDLS and CDR2 YYNGEE. The CDR3 contains 15 residues. With V trimmed by 3 bases and J by 6 bases, 4 bases remained unmatched. The CDR3 spells CASSATGGSNSPLHF. The CDR3 region has the DNA TGTGCCAGCAGCGCCACAGGGGGCTCTAATTCACCCCTCCACTTT.

This clonotype was detected many times. The chain is built from TRBV11-3 and TRBJ2-7, with 8 bases fitting TRBD1. CDR1 is SGHNT and CDR2 is YENEEA in the germline V gene. The trim removed 5 bases at V and 2 bases at J, leaving 5 bases unmatched. The CDR3 has 14 amino acids. As DNA, the CDR3 is TGTGCCAGCAGCGTTCAACAGGGGGCCTACGAGCAGTACTTC. It specifies CASSVQQGAYEQYF.

The rearrangement uses TRBV5-1 and TRBJ2-5, with D possibly TRBD2 on 6 matching bases. CDR1 is SGHRS and CDR2 is YFSETQ in the germline V gene. CDR3 length: 15 amino acids. With 3 bases removed from V and 2 bases from J, the gap between germline ends came to 14 bases. CDR3 amino acids: CASSYSTSSQETQYF. CDR3 coding DNA: TGCGCCAGCAGCTACTCGACTAGTTCACAAGAGACCCAGTACTTC. Drawing the rest from reference TRBV5-1 and TRBJ2-5, the complete variable domain is KAGVTQTPRYLIKTRGQQVTLSCSPISGHRSVSWYQQTPGQGLQFLFEYFSETQRNKGNFPGRFSGRQFSNSRSEMNVSTLELGDSALYLCASSYSTSSQETQYFGPGTRLLVL.

This clonotype was seen only a few times. V usage is TRBV7-2 and J usage is TRBJ2-7, with D tentatively TRBD2 (6 bases). The V end lost 3 bases, the J end lost 0 bases, and 15 bases lay between the germline ends. CDR1 is SGHTA, CDR2 FQGNSA, per germline. The CDR3 runs to 16 residues. CDR3 DNA: TGTGCCAGCAGCTTGTTTAATGGCGGGGACTCCTACGAGCAGTACTTC. The encoded protein is CASSLFNGGDSYEQYF. Variable domain in full (rest from reference TRBV7-2 and TRBJ2-7): GAGVSQSPSNKVTEKGKDVELRCDPISGHTALYWYRQSLGQGLEFLIYFQGNSAPDKSGLPSDRFSAERTGGSVSTLTIQRTQQEDSAVYLCASSLFNGGDSYEQYFGPGTRLTVT.

The chain combines TRBV7-2 with TRBJ2-7; TRBD2 matches at 9 bases. Trimming removed 4 bases from V and 7 bases from J; junction bases left unmatched: 14. CDR3 length: 16 residues. Per germline, CDR1 SGHTA and CDR2 FQGNSA. CDR3 DNA: TGTGCCAGCAGCTCAAATAGCGGGGGCCTCGCGAATGAGCAGTACTTC. Translating gives CASSSNSGGLANEQYF.

The chain joins TRBV4-2 to TRBJ2-5; TRBD2 matches at 9 bases. The end of the DNA aligns better with TRBJ2-1, so the J call may be wrong. CDR3 length: 18 residues. Germline V gene data show CDR1 as LGHNA and CDR2 as YNFKEQ. DNA for the CDR3: TGTGCCAGCAGCCAAGATTTCGGCGGGGGGGCGTTGCAAGAGACCCAGTTCTTC. Protein sequence: CASSQDFGGGALQETQFF.

This rearrangement joins TRBV7-9 to TRBJ2-1, with a possible D match to TRBD2 (6 bases). Trimming removed 5 bases at V and 15 bases at J, with 14 bases between. The CDR3 has 11 amino acids. Germline V gene sequence: CDR1 SEHNR, CDR2 FQNEAQ (reference sequence). The CDR3 loop reads CASSPGWGGFF. In DNA, the CDR3 is TGTGCCAGCAGCCCAGGGTGGGGAGGGTTCTTC. Based on the CDR3 plus reference TRBV7-9 and TRBJ2-1, the full variable domain is DTGVSQNPRHKITKRGQNVTFRCDPISEHNRLYWYRQTLGQGPEFLTYFQNEAQLEKSRLLSDRFSAERPKGSFSTLEIQRTEQGDSAMYLCASSPGWGGFFGPGTRLTVL.

This chain connects TRBV12-3 or TRBV12-4 to TRBJ2-7, with a possible D match to TRBD2 (5 bases). CDR3 length: 11 amino acids. The V end lost 8 bases, the J end lost 6 bases, and 11 bases lay between the germline ends. The CDR3 bases are TGTGCCAGCTCCTGGGCGGGCGAGCAGTACTTC. Translating gives CASSWAGEQYF.

The chain joins TRBV20-1 to TRBJ1-2; tentative D call: TRBD1 (6 bases). CDR3 length equals 12 residues. From germline, CDR1 is DFQATT and CDR2 SNEGSKA (reference sequence). CDR3 residues: CVGGAGDRGYTF. In DNA, the CDR3 is TGCGTGGGGGGGGCAGGGGATCGTGGCTACACCTTC.

The CDR3 nucleotides read TGTGCCAGCAGTGAAGCCATTAGTAGGAATGAGCAGTTCTTC. Translated: CASSEAISRNEQFF. The chain recombines TRBV2 with TRBJ2-1; the D is unclear. There are 14 residues in the CDR3. Germline V gives CDR1 SNHLY, CDR2 FYNNEI. Trimming left V 0 bases short and J 7 bases short, with 10 bases between.

The chain couples TRBV7-2 to TRBJ2-4; D not certain. Judging by the DNA end, TRBJ2-5 fits better; the J call may be wrong. Per germline, CDR1 SGHTA and CDR2 FQGNSA. The CDR3 contains 14 residues. CDR3 nucleotides: TGTGCCAGCAGCGTACACCGGTCACAAGAGACCCAGTACTTC. This encodes CASSVHRSQETQYF.

The V gene is TRBV18, the J gene TRBJ2-7; 8 bases agree with TRBD1. Germline V gene sequence: CDR1 KGHSH, CDR2 LQKENI. V trimming: 2 bases; J trimming: 3 bases; junction bases outside the gene matches: 6. The CDR3 has 15 residues. Written as DNA, the CDR3 is TGTGCCAGCTCACCAGGACAGGGTAGAGGCTACGAGCAGTACTTC. Amino acids: CASSPGQGRGYEQYF.

This chain connects TRBV3-1 to TRBJ1-4; TRBD1 might be the D (5 bases). Germline V gene lookup returns CDR1 LGHDT and CDR2 YNNKEL (reference sequence). The CDR3 extends over 16 amino acids. Trimming pared 1 base from V and 2 bases from J, leaving 11 bases between. The CDR3 DNA reads as TGTGCCAGCAGCCAAGGTGGGGGTGGGACTAATGAAAAACTGTTTTTT. Its protein product is CASSQGGGGTNEKLFF.